Sequencing of this T cell receptor (beta chain) was carried out in a study of cytomegalovirus exposure and HLA in healthy donors. Looking at the study overall: One earlier analysis, a look at 150 million to 200 million T cells, found roughly 110 million unique TCR beta sequences.

The trim removed 0 bases at V and 4 bases at J, leaving 5 bases unmatched. Germline V gene sequence: CDR1 MNHEY, CDR2 SMNVEV (reference sequence). This CDR3 has 17 residues. Amplification used 60 Vbeta primers and 13 Jbeta primers. Profiling relied on immunoSEQ multiplex PCR, and the TCRdb table lists in-frame clones only, not all of them. Among around 150,000 clones listed, approximately 68% were seen once. The receptor was isolated from a man aged 55 to 70 in good health and CMV-seronegative. The rearrangement uses TRBV27 and TRBJ2-3, with TRBD2 identical over 12 bases. Sequenced material: PBMCs. The CDR3 reads CASSLSTSGSRADTQYF. CDR3 sequence (DNA): TGTGCCAGCAGTTTATCGACTAGCGGGAGCAGAGCAGATACGCAGTATTTT.